The clone carrying this T cell receptor beta chain is a singleton in its sample. This record comes from a study of blood T cell repertoires in COVID-19. Study-wide background: Specimens from acute and convalescent COVID-19 originated in the United States, Italy and Spain. PBMCs, B-cell-depleted T cells, or T cells provided the cDNA or gDNA that made up the material.

Everyone who took part was roughly 18 to 95 years old, and they came from about 25 US areas. The germline CDR1 and CDR2 sequences are ENHRY and SYGVKD. This CDR3 comprises 19 residues. V lost 1 base to trimming and J lost 0 bases; unmatched junction nucleotides: 9. The authors' processing: The assay estimated nucleated cells by amplifying reference gene primers. Sequencing was performed with immunoSEQ multiplex PCR; in TCRdb, only in-frame clones are kept and a portion is missing. From that table come the V and J calls and clone size; the DNA was used to work out D and trimming. This sample has some 420,000 clones, with 85% to 90% found just once.

The genes are TRBV10-3 and TRBJ2-1; TRBD2 agrees at 10 bases. The sample taken for sequencing was PBMCs or T cells enriched from blood (not recorded which). This TCR was sampled from a man aged 30 to 45 who had recovered from COVID-19. DNA of the CDR3: TGTGCCATCAGTGAGTTCCCCGGGACTAGCGAAAGCTCCTACAATGAGCAGTTCTTC. Its protein product is CAISEFPGTSESSYNEQFF.